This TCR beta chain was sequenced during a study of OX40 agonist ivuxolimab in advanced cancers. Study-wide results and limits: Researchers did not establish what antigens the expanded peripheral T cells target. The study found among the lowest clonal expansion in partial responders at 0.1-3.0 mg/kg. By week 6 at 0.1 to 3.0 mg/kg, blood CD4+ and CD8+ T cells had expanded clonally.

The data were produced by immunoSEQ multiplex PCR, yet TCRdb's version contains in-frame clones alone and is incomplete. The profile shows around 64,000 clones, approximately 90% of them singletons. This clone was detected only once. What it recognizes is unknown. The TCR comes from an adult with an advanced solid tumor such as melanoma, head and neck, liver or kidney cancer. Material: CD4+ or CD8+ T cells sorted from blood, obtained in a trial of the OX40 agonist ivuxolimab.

DNA for the CDR3: TGTGCCAGCAGTTATCCCCGGGGGTTCTCCTACAATGAGCAGTTCTTC. As protein: CASSYPRGFSYNEQFF. V gene TRBV7-9 combines with J gene TRBJ2-1, with a tentative D call TRBD2 (6 bases). V was cut by 6 bases and J by 0 bases, with 15 bases left in between. The CDR3 is made up of 16 amino acids. Germline V gives CDR1 SEHNR, CDR2 FQNEAQ (reference sequence).